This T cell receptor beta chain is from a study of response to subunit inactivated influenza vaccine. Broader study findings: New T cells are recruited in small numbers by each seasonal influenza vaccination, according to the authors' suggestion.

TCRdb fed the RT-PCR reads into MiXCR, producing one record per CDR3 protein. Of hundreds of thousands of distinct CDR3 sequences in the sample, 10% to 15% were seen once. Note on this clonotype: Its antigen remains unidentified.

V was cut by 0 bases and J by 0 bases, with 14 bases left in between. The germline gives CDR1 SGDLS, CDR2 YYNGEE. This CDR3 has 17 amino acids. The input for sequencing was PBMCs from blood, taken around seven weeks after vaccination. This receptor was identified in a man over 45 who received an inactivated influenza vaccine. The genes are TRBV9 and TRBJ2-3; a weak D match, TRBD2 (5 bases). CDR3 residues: CASSVGGRGPSTDTQYF. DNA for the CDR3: TGTGCCAGCAGCGTAGGCGGGCGCGGCCCAAGCACAGATACGCAGTATTTT.